The entry below gives a single TCR beta chain sequence along with its context. Antigen: not known. The data originate from a study of blood T cells in healthy people across ages. General study findings and limits: Estimated diversity, derived from one million T cells, was regarded as an underestimate.

For the second PCR, which ran for roughly 7 to 11 cycles, a sample-barcoded 5' primer and a J-beta primer mix were used. TCRdb reanalysed the 5' RACE reads using MiXCR and keeps one entry per CDR3 protein. The data show under 1,100,000 distinct CDR3 sequences, 20% to 25% seen once. The CDR3 has 15 amino acids. With 3 bases clipped from V and 8 bases from J, the junction kept 7 bases outside the gene matches. Germline CDR1 reads SGHTA; CDR2 reads FQGNSA. No fewer than 5.5 micrograms of total RNA were isolated from every sample. In addition, the sample was reused for a study of T cells of mothers and their children. Per that study: Material was donated by three healthy Caucasian mothers and their six children. Compared with unrelated pairs, related mother-child pairs had slightly higher, non-significant overlap.

The material sequenced was blood. The receptor's source is a girl under 10 years old in good health. This chain links TRBV7-2 with TRBJ2-2; 9 bases line up with TRBD1. As DNA, the CDR3 is TGTGCCAGCAGCTTGGGGGACAGGGTTTATGGGGAGCTGTTTTTT. It codes for CASSLGDRVYGELFF.